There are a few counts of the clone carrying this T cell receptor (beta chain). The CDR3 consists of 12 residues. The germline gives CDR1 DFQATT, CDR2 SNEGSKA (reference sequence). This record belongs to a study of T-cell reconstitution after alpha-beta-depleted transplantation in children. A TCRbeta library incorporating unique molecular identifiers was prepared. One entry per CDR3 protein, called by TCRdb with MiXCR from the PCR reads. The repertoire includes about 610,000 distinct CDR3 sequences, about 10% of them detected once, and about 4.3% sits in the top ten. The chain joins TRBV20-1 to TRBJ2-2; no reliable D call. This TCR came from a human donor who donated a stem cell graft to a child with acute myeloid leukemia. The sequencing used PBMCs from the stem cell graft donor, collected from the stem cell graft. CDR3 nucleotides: TGCAGCGTGAGCCAGACTCTCGGGGAGCTGTTTTTT. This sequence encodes CSVSQTLGELFF.